This T cell receptor (beta chain) is drawn from a study of blood T cell repertoires in COVID-19. Study in general: Sites in the United States, Italy and Spain provided acute and convalescent COVID-19 samples.

Profiling relied on immunoSEQ multiplex PCR, and the TCRdb table lists in-frame clones only, not all of them. Of fewer than 250,000 clones listed, roughly 90% are singletons. CDR3 size: 15 residues. Germline CDR1 reads MNHNY; CDR2 reads SVGAGI (reference sequence). The V end lost 0 bases, the J end lost 0 bases, and 6 bases lay between the germline ends. The rearrangement joins TRBV6-6 to TRBJ1-3; D is perhaps TRBD1 (5 bases). The receptor was derived from a man in his sixties or seventies with acute or convalescent COVID-19. What was sequenced was peripheral blood. CDR3 bases: TGTGCCAGCAGTTACTCGCAGGGCTCTGGAAACACCATATATTTT. Amino acid sequence: CASSYSQGSGNTIYF.